This TCR beta chain stems from a study of quantifying T cell responses using KT2 cells. Study overall: Reverse transcription used primers in the TCR alpha and beta constant regions.

CDR1 is LGHDT and CDR2 is YNNKEL in the germline V gene (reference sequence). V was pared by 1 base and J by 3 bases, with 8 bases of the junction left unmatched. The CDR3 covers 17 residues. The cDNA 3' end received a ligated oligonucleotide with a UMI. First-round PCR used roughly 4 cycles and beta primers RC1.1 and RC1.2 covering TRBC1 and TRBC2. Each CDR3 protein gets one entry after TCRdb re-called the UMI-ligation and nested PCR reads with MiXCR. The sample yields tens of thousands of distinct CDR3 sequences, about 7.1% seen once. The chain couples TRBV3-1 to TRBJ2-1, with 8 bases lining up with TRBD1. The sample was PBMCs spiked with cells of the T cell clone KT2. The TCR sequence derives from a human donor. The CDR3 spells CASSQGLPGQGYNEQFF. Written as DNA, the CDR3 is TGTGCCAGCAGCCAAGGTTTGCCTGGACAGGGCTACAATGAGCAGTTCTTC.